Given below is one TCR beta chain in context. The primer mix had 60 Vbeta and 13 Jbeta primers. Profiling relied on immunoSEQ multiplex PCR, and the TCRdb table lists in-frame clones only, not all of them. The sample contains under 45,000 clones, roughly three quarters of which appear only once. From germline, CDR1 is MDHEN and CDR2 SYDVKM. CDR3 length: 17 amino acids. The ends lost 4 bases at V and 7 bases at J; junction bases unmatched: 14. The data originate from a study of cytomegalovirus exposure and HLA in healthy donors. Sequencing was carried out using PBMCs. The rearrangement links TRBV28 to TRBJ1-4; 8 nucleotides line up with TRBD1. The TCR comes from a man aged 25 to 45 in good health and CMV-seronegative. The CDR3 region has the DNA TGTGCCAGCAGTTCCCTCAGGGGGCGTATATTCAGTGAAAAACTGTTTTTT. Translation: CASSSLRGRIFSEKLFF.